A selection of T cell receptor beta chains follows, all from one sample in a study of cytomegalovirus exposure and HLA in healthy donors. TCRdb's copy holds only in-frame clones and misses some; the assay was immunoSEQ multiplex PCR. The sample lists about 150,000 clones, approximately 85% occurring once. Input material: PBMCs. The receptor source for this set is a woman between 18 and 29 years old in good health and CMV-seronegative. Each CDR3 is given with its conserved first and last residue. D genes are given only for firm matches. A row's size may be missing; if present it is once, few, many or a size class.

clone size,J gene,V gene,CDR3 length,D gene,CDR3 protein,CDR3 DNA
.,TRBJ1-1,TRBV29-1,13,TRBD1,CSVRDSRNTEAFF,TGCAGCGTCCGGGACAGTAGGAACACTGAAGCTTTCTTT
.,TRBJ2-7,TRBV7-9,13,.,CASSSPPAYEQYF,TGTGCCAGCAGCTCTCCCCCCGCCTACGAGCAGTACTTC
.,TRBJ1-2,TRBV28,16,TRBD1,CASSHNPGGAGYGYTF,TGTGCCAGCAGCCATAATCCAGGGGGCGCGGGCTATGGCTACACCTTC
.,TRBJ1-3,TRBV6-5,13,.,CASRPSSGNTIYF,TGTGCCAGCAGGCCCAGCTCTGGAAACACCATATATTTT
.,TRBJ2-7,TRBV6-1,14,.,CASSGTANSYEQYF,TGTGCCAGCAGTGGGACAGCAAATTCCTACGAGCAGTACTTC
.,TRBJ2-6,TRBV27,16,.,CASSLDSGMGANVLTF,TGTGCCAGCAGTTTAGATTCGGGAATGGGGGCCAACGTCCTGACTTTC
.,TRBJ2-4,TRBV28,14,.,CASRKRLAKNIQYF,TGTGCCAGCAGAAAGAGATTAGCCAAAAACATTCAGTACTTC
.,TRBJ2-3,TRBV6-1,15,TRBD2,CASRATGGVTDTQYF,TGTGCCAGCAGAGCGACCGGGGGGGTCACAGATACGCAGTATTTT
.,TRBJ2-1,TRBV19,18,TRBD1,CASSRRGLGQGALSEQFF,TGTGCCAGTAGTAGGCGGGGTTTGGGACAGGGGGCCTTAAGTGAGCAGTTCTTC
.,TRBJ2-1,TRBV2,15,TRBD2,CASSDFSGRAGEQFF,TGTGCCAGCAGTGATTTTAGCGGGAGGGCCGGTGAGCAGTTCTTC
.,TRBJ1-2,TRBV6-6,14,.,CASRPVRGSYGYTF,TGTGCCAGCAGACCAGTTCGGGGGAGCTATGGCTACACCTTC
.,TRBJ1-3,TRBV7-9,17,.,CSSSLGSSREAGNTIYF,TGTTCCAGCAGCTTAGGCTCTAGCAGGGAGGCTGGAAACACCATATATTTT
.,TRBJ1-5,TRBV19,12,.,CATLGSNQPQHF,TGTGCCACCCTCGGGAGCAATCAGCCCCAGCATTTT
once,TRBJ2-2,TRBV9,17,TRBD2,CASSFKTSGGDSGELFF,TGTGCCAGCAGCTTCAAGACTAGCGGGGGGGATTCCGGGGAGCTGTTTTTT
.,TRBJ2-2,TRBV7-6,13,.,CASSPELAGELFF,TGTGCCAGCAGCCCCGAGCTAGCCGGGGAGCTGTTTTTT
.,TRBJ1-5,TRBV28,17,TRBD1,CASSRYPTGYDNQPQHF,TGTGCCAGCAGCCGGTATCCGACAGGGTATGACAATCAGCCCCAGCATTTT
.,TRBJ1-1,TRBV30,12,.,CAGYDAGKEAFF,TGTGCCGGCTACGATGCAGGGAAGGAAGCTTTCTTT
.,TRBJ1-4,TRBV15,15,.,CATSRVGSPNEKLFF,TGTGCCACCAGCAGAGTGGGCAGTCCTAATGAAAAACTGTTTTTT
.,TRBJ2-3,TRBV19,13,TRBD2,CASSRLAGDTQYF,TGTGCCAGTAGTAGGCTAGCGGGAGATACGCAGTATTTT
.,TRBJ2-7,TRBV15,15,.,CATSRDLGLGDEQYF,TGTGCCACCAGCAGAGATCTGGGGCTCGGAGACGAGCAGTACTTC